These 26 T cell receptor beta chains came from one sample sequenced in a study of cytomegalovirus exposure and HLA in healthy donors. The PCR employed 60 Vbeta primers together with 13 Jbeta primers. TCRdb's copy holds only in-frame clones and misses some; the assay was immunoSEQ multiplex PCR. The sample lists about 130,000 clones, 74% occurring once. Sequenced: PBMCs. The receptors were gathered from a woman aged 45-65 years in good health and CMV-seropositive.

The V and J genes are TRBV7-2 and TRBJ2-5; weak D call: TRBD1 (6 bases). The V gene lost 7 bases and the J gene lost 4 bases, with 10 bases spanning the gap. CDR3 length: 12 residues. The germline V gene has CDR1 SGHTA and CDR2 FQGNSA. CDR3 DNA sequence: TGTGCCAGCACCCGGACAGTAGAGACCCAGTACTTC. It yields the protein CASTRTVETQYF.

The chain couples TRBV9 to TRBJ1-3; D not certain. CDR1 and CDR2 from the germline V gene are SGDLS and YYNGEE. Trimming left V 2 bases short and J 2 bases short, with 8 bases between. The CDR3 extends over 14 amino acids. The CDR3 DNA reads TGTGCCAGCAGCGTCCAGGAAGCTGGAAACACCATATATTTT. This encodes CASSVQEAGNTIYF.

V usage is TRBV7-9 and J usage is TRBJ2-3; possible D gene TRBD1, 7 bases. Germline assignment: CDR1 SEHNR and CDR2 FQNEAQ (reference sequence). This CDR3 is built from 15 residues. Trimming removed 4 bases from V and 3 bases from J, with 14 bases in between. CDR3 residues: CASSSAGQMTDTQYF. The CDR3, as DNA: TGTGCCAGCAGCTCCGCGGGACAGATGACAGATACGCAGTATTTT.

V usage is TRBV4-2 and J usage is TRBJ2-7, with TRBD2 matching 8 bases. CDR3 size: 15 residues. Germline CDR1 LGHNA, CDR2 YNFKEQ. The junction had 10 bases not matched to a gene; V was cut back by 5 bases and J by 4 bases. CDR3 loop: CASSSQLAAQYEQYF. In DNA form, the CDR3 reads TGTGCCAGCAGCTCCCAACTAGCGGCCCAATACGAGCAGTACTTC.

The chain is built from TRBV10-1 and TRBJ1-1, with 8 bases aligning to TRBD1. The V gene's germline CDR1 is WNHNN and CDR2 SYGVQD (reference sequence). Trimming at V came to 6 bases and at J to 4 bases, leaving 4 bases not matched to a gene. The CDR3 is 13 residues long. CDR3 sequence: CASSQGAGTEAFF. The CDR3 DNA reads TGCGCCAGCAGCCAGGGGGCCGGCACTGAAGCTTTCTTT.

In its sample, this clone was seen a few times. V usage is TRBV6-5 and J usage is TRBJ1-5; 7 nucleotides agree with TRBD1. V lost 4 bases and J lost 6; bases outside the gene matches: 6. Germline lookup yields CDR1 MNHEY and CDR2 SVGAGI. The CDR3 contains 14 residues. The CDR3 nucleotides are TGTGCCAGCAGTTCCACAGGGGTTGGTCAGCCCCAGCATTTT. It is translated as CASSSTGVGQPQHF.

This clone has a handful of counts. The V call is TRBV19, the J call TRBJ2-6, with no clear D. The CDR3 is 15 amino acids. Trimming pared 0 bases from V and 8 bases from J, leaving 11 bases between. The germline V gene encodes CDR1 LNHDA and CDR2 SQIVND (reference sequence). The CDR3 region has the DNA TGTGCCAGTAGTATAGAGTCGCCGGGTACCAACGTCCTGACTTTC. It translates to CASSIESPGTNVLTF.

This chain joins TRBV5-6 and TRBJ2-5; weak D call: TRBD2 (5 bases). Trimming took 1 base from V and 7 from J, leaving 14 bases between them. Germline V gene sequence: CDR1 SGHDT, CDR2 YYEEEE. There are 14 residues in the CDR3. The CDR3, as DNA: TGTGCCAGCAGCTTGAACCTAGCCCGGCGGACCCAGTACTTC. Translated, it gives CASSLNLARRTQYF.

This sequence joins TRBV2 and TRBJ2-7; 9 positions match TRBD1. The CDR3 sequence is 11 residues long. After removal of 7 bases from V and 6 bases from J, the junction contained 1 base not matched to a gene. Germline-derived CDR1 and CDR2 are SNHLY and FYNNEI. The CDR3 nucleotides are TGTGCCAGCATGACAGGGGGCGAGCAGTACTTC. It encodes CASMTGGEQYF.

V usage is TRBV6-5 and J usage is TRBJ1-2, with TRBD1 matching over 7 bases. Trimming took 8 bases from V and 5 from J; bases not matched to a gene: 8. Looked up from germline, CDR1 is MNHEY and CDR2 is SVGAGI. This CDR3 has 13 residues. CDR3 nucleotides: TGTGCCAGCCGACAAACAGGGGAATATGGCTACACCTTC. Translation gives CASRQTGEYGYTF.

The CDR3 protein is CATSPERGNQPQHF. CDR3 DNA: TGTGCCACCAGCCCAGAACGGGGCAATCAGCCCCAGCATTTT. This chain connects TRBV15 to TRBJ1-5; no clear D gene. The V and J ends lost 5 bases and 2 bases respectively, with 10 bases between them. The germline gives CDR1 LNHNV, CDR2 YYDKDF (reference sequence). The CDR3 has 14 amino acids.

The chain has TRBV11-3 and TRBJ1-3; the D gene is possibly TRBD1 (5 bases). Germline V gene sequence: CDR1 SGHNT, CDR2 YENEEA. V lost 0 bases to trimming and J lost 2 bases, with 11 bases between them. The CDR3 runs 16 residues. The CDR3 region is CASSLDGSRAGNTIYF. As DNA, the CDR3 is TGTGCCAGCAGCTTAGATGGCAGCAGGGCTGGAAACACCATATATTTT.

V usage is TRBV7-2 and J usage is TRBJ2-3; tentative D call: TRBD2 (6 bases). CDR3 size: 13 residues. Trimming left V 5 bases short and J 4 bases short, with 10 bases between. CDR1 and CDR2 (germline): SGHTA, FQGNSA. As DNA, the CDR3 is TGTGCCAGCAGCCCGGAGCGGGCAGATACGCAGTATTTT. Amino acids: CASSPERADTQYF.

The rearrangement joins TRBV5-6 to TRBJ2-2; 12 positions match TRBD1. V dropped 4 bases and J dropped 6; count of bases not matched to a gene: 7. This CDR3 comprises 16 residues. The V gene's germline CDR1 is SGHDT and CDR2 YYEEEE. CDR3 in amino acids: CASSPGTGGFAGELFF. The CDR3 coding sequence is TGTGCCAGCAGCCCGGGGACAGGGGGCTTTGCCGGGGAGCTGTTTTTT.

This clone appeared a few times. V gene TRBV30 combines with J gene TRBJ1-5, with 9 bases identical to TRBD1. CDR1 is GTSNPN, CDR2 SVGIG, per germline (reference sequence). Trimming cost V 3 bases and J 1 base; bases outside gene matches: 7. The CDR3 has 16 amino acids. CDR3 in amino acids: CAWSIGQGSSNQPQHF. As DNA, the CDR3 is TGTGCCTGGAGCATAGGACAGGGGTCCAGCAATCAGCCCCAGCATTTT.

The V call is TRBV11-3, the J call TRBJ1-6, with TRBD1 identical over 7 bases. Germline CDR1 and CDR2: SGHNT and YENEEA. Germline trimming cut 5 bases from V and 3 bases from J; bases unmatched to any gene: 4. The CDR3 consists of 15 residues. CDR3 residues: CASSHRQGYNSPLHF. The CDR3 DNA reads as TGTGCCAGCAGCCACCGACAGGGCTATAATTCACCCCTCCACTTT.

The gene calls are TRBV10-1 and TRBJ1-5, with D unclear. The V gene's germline CDR1 is WNHNN and CDR2 SYGVQD (reference sequence). This CDR3 has 10 amino acids. Trimming took 8 bases from V and 9 from J, leaving 8 bases between them. CDR3 protein: CASLSWPQHF. The CDR3 region has the DNA TGCGCCAGCCTGAGTTGGCCCCAGCATTTT.

In its sample, this clone was seen a few times. The chain has TRBV18 and TRBJ2-5, with a weak D call TRBD2 (6 bases). The germline V gene has CDR1 KGHSH and CDR2 LQKENI. The CDR3 runs 13 residues. Trimming removed 5 bases at V and 1 base at J, with 8 bases between. The CDR3 nucleotides are TGTGCCAGCTCATCTAGCGCCCAAGAGACCCAGTACTTC. Protein product: CASSSSAQETQYF.

This chain joins TRBV6-5 and TRBJ2-2; 8 positions match TRBD1. This CDR3 is built from 15 residues. Trimming cost V 9 bases and J 5 bases; bases outside gene matches: 11. From germline, CDR1 is MNHEY and CDR2 SVGAGI. The CDR3 is CASSQGANRTGELFF. The CDR3 region has the DNA TGTGCCAGTTCCCAGGGGGCTAATCGGACCGGGGAGCTGTTTTTT.

J is TRBJ1-2 and V is TRBV7-8; D is uncertain. The V and J ends lost 5 bases and 8 bases respectively, with 12 bases between them. The CDR3 contains 12 residues. CDR1 SGHVS and CDR2 FQNEAQ come from the germline V gene. The CDR3 DNA sequence: TGTGCCAGCAGCCCCAGGTTGGGCGGCTACACCTTC. It translates to CASSPRLGGYTF.

V usage is TRBV12-5 and J usage is TRBJ2-3; TRBD1 matches at 7 bases. V shed 6 bases and J 2 bases; nucleotides not matched to a gene: 5. The germline V gene has CDR1 LGHNT and CDR2 FRNRAP. The CDR3 covers 14 residues. CDR3: CASGAQGTTDTQYF. The CDR3 bases are TGTGCTAGTGGGGCACAGGGGACCACAGATACGCAGTATTTT.

This clone has only a few counts. This chain links TRBV5-4 with TRBJ1-2; 9 bases fit TRBD1. V lost 0 bases and J lost 4; bases outside the gene matches: 4. CDR1 and CDR2 (germline): SGHNT, YYREEE (reference sequence). The CDR3 has 15 amino acids. CDR3 sequence reads: CASSLGQGDVYGYTF. The CDR3 DNA reads TGTGCCAGCAGCTTGGGACAGGGGGACGTCTATGGCTACACCTTC.

The gene calls are TRBV10-3 and TRBJ2-7, with 9 bases matching TRBD1. Germline CDR1 and CDR2: ENHRY and SYGVKD. The CDR3 runs 14 residues. Trimming removed 10 bases from V and 2 bases from J; junction bases left unmatched: 9. The CDR3 nucleotides read TGTGCCAGCATAACCGGGACAGGGACCTACGAGCAGTACTTC. This translates into CASITGTGTYEQYF.

The V and J genes are TRBV29-1 and TRBJ2-5, with a weak D call TRBD1 (6 bases). Judging by the DNA end, TRBJ2-7 fits better; the J call may be wrong. CDR3 length: 12 amino acids. Germline V gives CDR1 SQVTM, CDR2 ANQGSEA. This CDR3 is CSVGQADYEQYF. DNA for the CDR3: TGCAGCGTTGGACAGGCTGACTACGAGCAGTACTTC.

The chain recombines TRBV9 with TRBJ2-7; the match to TRBD1 covers 7 bases. Trimming at V came to 3 bases and at J to 7 bases, leaving 22 bases not matched to a gene. Per germline, CDR1 SGDLS and CDR2 YYNGEE. This CDR3 region has 18 residues. The CDR3 sequence: CASSADRQGYVSQGEQYF. The CDR3 coding sequence is TGTGCCAGCAGCGCCGACCGACAGGGCTATGTTTCACAGGGGGAGCAGTACTTC. The full variable domain, completed using reference TRBV9 and TRBJ2-7, is DSGVTQTPKHLITATGQRVTLRCSPRSGDLSVYWYQQSLDQGLQFLIQYYNGEERAKGNILERFSAQQFPDLHSELNLSSLELGDSALYFCASSADRQGYVSQGEQYFGPGTRLTVT.

Regarding this clone: The junction and the germline gene differ at one end; a read error may be behind it. The CDR3 loop is CAISGGTGSDEQYF. Written as DNA, the CDR3 is TGTGCCATCAGTGGCGGGACGGGCTCCGACGAGCAGTACTTC. The rearrangement joins TRBV10-3 to TRBJ2-7; D possibly corresponds to TRBD2 (6 bases). This CDR3 is built from 14 residues. Germline CDR1 ENHRY, CDR2 SYGVKD.